These T cell receptor beta chains were read from a single sample in a study of cytomegalovirus exposure and HLA in healthy donors. Profiling relied on immunoSEQ multiplex PCR, and the TCRdb table lists in-frame clones only, not all of them. The sample carries roughly 330,000 clones, about 85% recorded once. Sequenced input: PBMCs. Receptor source: a woman in her thirties in good health and CMV-seropositive. Each CDR3 is given with its conserved first and last residue. The D gene is left open where the match is weak. Clone size, where shown, is once, few, many, or a class for clones that have expanded.

v_call: TRBV4-2; clone_size: -; d_call: TRBD1; j_call: TRBJ1-3; cdr3_nt: TGTGCCAGCAGCCAGACAGGGTCTGGAAACACCATATATTTT; cdr3_aa: CASSQTGSGNTIYF
v_call: TRBV27; clone_size: -; d_call: -; j_call: TRBJ2-7; cdr3_nt: TGTGCCAGCAGCGTACGCGGACGGACCAACTACGAGCAGTACTTC; cdr3_aa: CASSVRGRTNYEQYF
v_call: TRBV7-9; clone_size: -; d_call: -; j_call: TRBJ2-5; cdr3_nt: TGTGCCAGCAGCGCCCTCTCTGCGTACCAAGAGACCCAGTACTTC; cdr3_aa: CASSALSAYQETQYF
v_call: TRBV9; clone_size: -; d_call: -; j_call: TRBJ2-1; cdr3_nt: TGTGCCAGCAGCGCCGGGGACGGGAACTCCTACAATGAGCAGTTCTTC; cdr3_aa: CASSAGDGNSYNEQFF
v_call: TRBV7-6; clone_size: once; d_call: TRBD2; j_call: TRBJ2-3; cdr3_nt: TGTGCCAGCAGCTTAATCCTAACGAGACTAGCGGGGCTAACAGATACGCAGTATTTT; cdr3_aa: CASSLILTRLAGLTDTQYF
v_call: TRBV5-1; clone_size: once; d_call: -; j_call: TRBJ1-6; cdr3_nt: TGCGCCAGCAGCGACCAGCCTAATTCACCCCTCCACTTT; cdr3_aa: CASSDQPNSPLHF
v_call: TRBV28; clone_size: -; d_call: -; j_call: TRBJ1-6; cdr3_nt: TGTGCCAGCAGCCCGCCCTACGGGACGAGGTCCTATAATTCACCCCTCCACTTT; cdr3_aa: CASSPPYGTRSYNSPLHF
v_call: TRBV30; clone_size: -; d_call: -; j_call: TRBJ2-2; cdr3_nt: TGTGCCTGGAGTGTAAGGGCGAACACCGGGGAGCTGTTTTTT; cdr3_aa: CAWSVRANTGELFF
v_call: TRBV7-9; clone_size: once; d_call: -; j_call: TRBJ2-7; cdr3_nt: TGTGCCAGCAGCTTAAAGACCGAGCAGTACTTC; cdr3_aa: CASSLKTEQYF
v_call: TRBV27; clone_size: -; d_call: -; j_call: TRBJ2-1; cdr3_nt: TGTGCCAGCAGTTACGGTGGGAGCACGAACAATGAGCAGTTCTTC; cdr3_aa: CASSYGGSTNNEQFF
v_call: TRBV7-8; clone_size: -; d_call: TRBD1; j_call: TRBJ1-2; cdr3_nt: TGTGCCAGCAGCCCCGCCCGGGACAGGGGTGTGGGAGGCTACACCTTC; cdr3_aa: CASSPARDRGVGGYTF